Following are 4 T cell receptor beta chains from one sample sequenced in a study of shared clonotypes between healthy human individuals. Profiled with immunoSEQ multiplex PCR; TCRdb holds only in-frame clones, not every one. The sample lists some 2,000,000 clones, 95% seen once, with over 0.1% in the top ten. The sequencing sample was made of naive CD4+ T cells sorted from blood. Subset: CD45RA+ positively selected. These receptor sequences come from a man younger than 30 in good health.

This chain connects TRBV5-4 to TRBJ2-3; D is ambiguous. The CDR3 runs to 13 residues. The V gene's germline CDR1 is SGHNT and CDR2 YYREEE (reference sequence). V was trimmed by 0 bases and J by 5 bases, leaving 7 bases between them. The CDR3 region has the DNA TGTGCCAGCAGCTTGGGGGTCGGAGATACGCAGTATTTT. Protein product: CASSLGVGDTQYF.

The sample holds one count of this clone. The chain is built from TRBV13 and TRBJ2-3; D is uncertain. The germline gives CDR1 PRHDT, CDR2 FYEKMQ (reference sequence). The CDR3 runs to 16 residues. With 5 bases removed from V and 2 bases from J, the gap between germline ends came to 17 bases. Written as DNA, the CDR3 is TGTGCCAGCAGCCGCACCGGGCCCTACCTCACAGATACGCAGTATTTT. It yields the protein CASSRTGPYLTDTQYF.

The chain links TRBV7-2 to TRBJ2-5; no reliable D call. Trimming cost V 5 bases and J 4 bases, with 11 bases left between them. This CDR3 is built from 13 residues. Per the germline V gene, CDR1 is SGHTA and CDR2 is FQGNSA. CDR3 loop: CASSPRPGETQYF. The DNA of the CDR3 is TGTGCCAGCAGCCCCAGGCCGGGAGAGACCCAGTACTTC.

The rearrangement uses TRBV27 and TRBJ1-2, with 7 bases matching TRBD1. Germline CDR1 reads MNHEY; CDR2 reads SMNVEV (reference sequence). The CDR3 length is 13 residues. J was trimmed by 8 bases and V by 7 bases; bases with no gene match: 10. CDR3: CASTDRRGQGYTF. In DNA form, the CDR3 reads TGTGCCAGCACCGACAGGAGGGGGCAAGGCTACACCTTC.